The sequence of this T cell receptor (beta chain) was determined in a study of blood T cell repertoires in COVID-19. CDR3 size: 15 residues. The V and J ends lost 7 bases and 3 bases respectively, with 18 bases between them. CDR1 and CDR2 from the germline V gene are MNHEY and SVGAGI. Individuals drawn from around 25 US areas were about 18 to 95 years old. Profiled with immunoSEQ multiplex PCR; TCRdb holds only in-frame clones, not every one. The table includes 200,000 to 250,000 clones, about four fifths detected once. The sequenced sample was PBMCs or T cells enriched from blood (not recorded which). V is TRBV6-5 and J is TRBJ1-1; D may be TRBD1 (5 bases). This receptor was obtained from a woman aged 45-65 years who had been exposed to COVID-19. CDR3 residues: CASIAHGWGDTEAFF. The CDR3 DNA reads TGTGCCAGCATTGCTCATGGGTGGGGGGACACTGAAGCTTTCTTT.